This section outlines one TCR beta chain sequence together with its context. Antigen unknown. This record comes from a study of identical twins. TCRdb analysed the 5' RACE reads with MiXCR anew, one entry per CDR3 protein. The table lists hundreds of thousands of distinct CDR3 sequences, about 20% of them singletons. V was cut by 0 bases and J by 7 bases, with 9 bases left in between. The CDR3 covers 13 residues. Germline V CDR1 and CDR2: KGHSH, LQKENI. Whole-study results and caveats: Out-of-frame alpha sequences shared between twins exhibited an excess of low generation probability.

These same records also appear under a second study, on T cells expressing NK-cell markers. That study reports: Investigators obtained TCR beta repertoires from sorted CD3+CD56+NKG2C+, CD3+CD56+NKG2C- and CD3+CD56-NKG2C+ T cells. About 1.0-8% of CD8+ T cells in about 6 donors belonged to dominant NKG2C+ clonotypes.

The TCR originated in a young woman in good health. The specimen was PBMCs. The V gene is TRBV18, the J gene TRBJ1-1; perhaps TRBD1 as D (6 bases). This chain's CDR3 is CASSPPSDSEAFF. The CDR3 region has the DNA TGTGCCAGCTCACCACCCTCGGACAGTGAAGCTTTCTTT. Together with reference TRBV18 and TRBJ1-1, the CDR3 gives the full variable domain: NAGVMQNPRHLVRRRGQEARLRCSPMKGHSHVYWYRQLPEEGLKFMVYLQKENIIDESGMPKERFSAEFPKEGPSILRIQQVVRGDSAAYFCASSPPSDSEAFFGQGTRLTVV.